This T cell receptor (beta chain) is from a study of shared clonotypes between healthy human individuals. General study results and limits: Compared with memory subsets, naive subsets generally had larger estimated richness.

Researchers ran the assay at a deep level. Generated by immunoSEQ multiplex PCR, the TCRdb table keeps only in-frame clones and is missing some. The data hold some 1.5 million clones, with around 98% observed a single time. This clone was detected only once. Its target is not known. This receptor was obtained from a man aged 25 to 40 in good health. Sequenced sample: naive CD4+ T cells sorted from blood. Subset: CD45RA+ positively selected.

In DNA, the CDR3 is TGTGCCAGACGGTGGGAAAAACTGTTTTTT. Residues: CARRWEKLFF. This chain connects TRBV10-3 to TRBJ1-4, with D uncertain. V lost 10 bases, J lost 8 bases, and 8 bases lay in between. The CDR3 length is 10 residues. CDR1 and CDR2 (germline): ENHRY, SYGVKD.